A selection of T cell receptor beta chains follows, all from one sample in a study of blood T cell repertoires in COVID-19. Using immunoSEQ multiplex PCR, the repertoire was profiled, and TCRdb retains in-frame clones only, with some absent. The sample contains 200,000 to 250,000 clones, around 87% of which appear only once. Sequenced input: peripheral blood. These receptors all come from a woman between 25 and 40 years old who had recovered from COVID-19. The CDR3 runs from the conserved cysteine through the conserved F or W. A D gene is named only where the DNA matches it firmly. Only some rows state a clone size, as once, few, many or a class for expanded clones.

NA,NA,TRBJ1-6,TRBV7-9,TGTGCCAGCAGCTTCGGACAAAATAATTCACCCCTCCACTTT,CASSFGQNNSPLHF
NA,NA,TRBJ2-3,TRBV10-1,TGCGCCAGCAGTGAGATAGCGTGGGAGAGCACAGATACGCAGTATTTT,CASSEIAWESTDTQYF
NA,TRBD2,TRBJ2-3,TRBV9,TGTGCCAGCAGCGAGCCTCTTGGACTAGCGGGGGATACGCAGTATTTT,CASSEPLGLAGDTQYF
NA,NA,TRBJ2-2,TRBV15,TGTGCCACCAGCAGACCCGTCGGACATTCGAACACCGGGGAGCTGTTTTTT,CATSRPVGHSNTGELFF
NA,NA,TRBJ1-2,TRBV6-5,TGTGCCAGCAGTTACTCGATCCAGGGAAGCGGGGATGGCTACACCTTC,CASSYSIQGSGDGYTF
NA,TRBD1,TRBJ1-2,TRBV27,TGTGCCAGCAGTCGCGGACAGGGTGAATTCTACACCTTC,CASSRGQGEFYTF
NA,TRBD2,TRBJ2-7,TRBV19,TGTGCCAGTAGTTTACGACTAGCGGTCTACGAGCAGTACTTC,CASSLRLAVYEQYF
NA,NA,TRBJ2-7,TRBV6-1,TGTGCCAGCAGTGAAGAGAGAGTACGAGCCTACGAGCAGTACTTC,CASSEERVRAYEQYF
many,NA,TRBJ1-3,TRBV13,TGTGCCAGCAGCCCACGGGGGTCAGGCAACACCATATATTTT,CASSPRGSGNTIYF
NA,TRBD2,TRBJ2-1,TRBV2,TGTGCCAGCAGTGCTAGCGGGTACAATGAGCAGTTCTTC,CASSASGYNEQFF
NA,NA,TRBJ2-7,TRBV7-2,TGTGCCAGCAGCTGGCCGGGACAAAATCGCGAGCAGTACTTC,CASSWPGQNREQYF
NA,NA,TRBJ2-3,TRBV5-6,TGTGCCAGCAGCTTGTGGCTCTCCGTGACAGCTACAGATACGCAGTATTTT,CASSLWLSVTATDTQYF
NA,NA,TRBJ1-1,TRBV7-3,TGTGCCAGCAGCTTAGAATCGACAGTGAACACTGAAGCTTTCTTT,CASSLESTVNTEAFF
NA,TRBD1,TRBJ1-2,TRBV5-4,TGTGCCAGCAGCCCCATGAAGACAGGGTGGGATGGCTACACCTTC,CASSPMKTGWDGYTF
NA,NA,TRBJ1-5,TRBV6-5,TGTGCCAGCAGCCCGACCGGGGGGGGCAATCAGCCCCAGCATTTT,CASSPTGGGNQPQHF
NA,TRBD2,TRBJ2-5,TRBV9,TGTGCCAGCAGCGCCAAAGGGAGCGGGGGGGCCCAAGAGACCCAGTACTTC,CASSAKGSGGAQETQYF
NA,NA,TRBJ1-1,TRBV9,TGTGCCAGCAGCGTAGTCAGGGGTCTGAACACTGAAGCTTTCTTT,CASSVVRGLNTEAFF
NA,NA,TRBJ1-2,TRBV27,TGTGCCAGCAGTTTACTTAGGGACAATGTGCCCTATGGCTACACCTTC,CASSLLRDNVPYGYTF
few,NA,TRBJ1-1,TRBV21-1,TGTGCCAGCACCTTCGGACAGGGGGTGCGCTTGAACACTGAAGCTTTCTTT,CASTFGQGVRLNTEAFF
NA,TRBD1,TRBJ2-7,TRBV27,TGTGCCAGCAGCCTCGGACAGGGGGGGTACGAGCAGTACTTC,CASSLGQGGYEQYF
once,NA,TRBJ1-4,TRBV6-5,TGTGCCAGCAGCTATCAGACCGGCGGAAAACTGTTTTTT,CASSYQTGGKLFF
NA,NA,TRBJ1-5,TRBV7-2,TGTGCCAGCAGCTTAGGAGGCCCCCAGCATTTT,CASSLGGPQHF
NA,NA,TRBJ1-1,TRBV18,TGTGCCAGCTCACCTTCGTTCAGGGCTGAAGCTTTCTTT,CASSPSFRAEAFF
NA,TRBD1,TRBJ2-2,TRBV6-5,TGTGCCAGCGCCGATCAGGGGGCTGTCACCGGGGAGCTGTTTTTT,CASADQGAVTGELFF
NA,NA,TRBJ2-1,TRBV3-1/TRBV3-2,TGTGCCAGCAGCCAAGAACATCCAGGCCTTGCTGTAAATGAGCAGTTCTTC,CASSQEHPGLAVNEQFF
NA,NA,TRBJ2-3,TRBV10-3,TGTGCCATCAGACTAGGCGTCGGAGATACGCAGTATTTT,CAIRLGVGDTQYF
NA,NA,TRBJ1-6,TRBV4-2,TGTGCCAGCAGCCGAAACAACGACAGAAATTCACCCCTCCACTTT,CASSRNNDRNSPLHF
NA,NA,TRBJ1-2,TRBV7-2,TGTGCCAGCAGCTTAGGTCAGGGTCCTAACTATGGCTACACCTTC,CASSLGQGPNYGYTF
NA,TRBD2,TRBJ2-1,TRBV9,TGTGCCAGCAGCGTAAGCGGGGGGGAATACAATGAGCAGTTCTTC,CASSVSGGEYNEQFF
NA,NA,TRBJ2-2,TRBV3-1/TRBV3-2,TGTGCCAGCACAAACACCGGGGAGCTGTTTTTT,CASTNTGELFF
NA,NA,TRBJ2-3,TRBV10-3,TGTGCCATCAGTGAGCAACGGGGGGCGACAGATACGCAGTATTTT,CAISEQRGATDTQYF
NA,TRBD1,TRBJ2-2,TRBV27,TGTGCCAGCAGTTTAGGCGTGGGTGGGACAGGGGTCGCCGGGGAGCTGTTTTTT,CASSLGVGGTGVAGELFF
NA,TRBD2,TRBJ2-5,TRBV7-9,TGTGCCAGCAGCTTCTCCGCGACTAGCGGGGGTAGGGAGACCCAGTACTTC,CASSFSATSGGRETQYF
few,NA,TRBJ1-1,TRBV2,TGTGCCAGCTCAAACACTGAAGCTTTCTTT,CASSNTEAFF
NA,NA,TRBJ1-1,TRBV9,TGTGCCAGCAGCCCCCCAGGGCCTGAAGCTTTCTTT,CASSPPGPEAFF
few,NA,TRBJ1-1,TRBV30,TGTGCCTGGAGTCTAGTACTCCGCAACACTGAAGCTTTCTTT,CAWSLVLRNTEAFF
NA,TRBD2,TRBJ2-1,TRBV27,TGTGCCAGCAGTTTATCGAGCGGCGGGGGGGCAGGTTACAATGAGCAGTTCTTC,CASSLSSGGGAGYNEQFF
NA,NA,TRBJ2-5,TRBV5-5,TGTGCCAGCAGCGGACACCCAGACAGACAAGAGACCCAGTACTTC,CASSGHPDRQETQYF
NA,TRBD1,TRBJ1-6,TRBV5-4,TGTGCCAGCAGCGCATCACAGGGGGCCTCCTATAATTCACCCCTCCACTTT,CASSASQGASYNSPLHF
NA,NA,TRBJ2-7,TRBV6-5,TGTGCCAGCAGAGGAACAGGGTCCTACGAGCAGTACTTC,CASRGTGSYEQYF
few,TRBD1,TRBJ2-1,TRBV6-2/TRBV6-3,TGTGCCAGCAGTATCAAACAGGGGGCGCCTCCGGATGAGCAGTTCTTC,CASSIKQGAPPDEQFF